This entry concerns a single T cell receptor beta chain. Time point reported: pretreatment peripheral blood. Sample contribution per patient ranged from 1 to 8, covering pretreatment and on-treatment. This specimen belongs to a study of PD-L1 blockade in urothelial cancer. Study background: When patients started atezolizumab at some point between 2013 and 2014, it was given at 1,200 mg intravenously every 3 weeks. The median number of T cells present in blood samples was approximately 140,000.

Assay used: immunoSEQ multiplex PCR; TCRdb lists only in-frame clones, some missing. In the table there are about 52,000 clones, 75% of which are singletons. CDR1 is SGHVS and CDR2 is FNYEAQ in the germline V gene. The length of the CDR3 is 18 residues. With V trimmed by 0 bases and J by 5 bases, 4 bases remained unmatched. The specimen comprised PBMCs, sampled around atezolizumab (anti-PD-L1) treatment. This TCR was sampled from a man between 70 and 80 years old with urothelial cancer. The V call is TRBV7-6, the J call TRBJ2-2; 15 bases align to TRBD2. CDR3 in DNA: TGTGCCAGCAGCTTAGCAGCGGGACTAGCGGGGGGAACCGGGGAGCTGTTTTTT. Translating gives CASSLAAGLAGGTGELFF.